Presented here are 5 T cell receptor beta chains from one specimen sequenced in a study of cytomegalovirus exposure and HLA in healthy donors. The study ran its PCR with 60 Vbeta and 13 Jbeta primers. Profiling relied on immunoSEQ multiplex PCR, and the TCRdb table lists in-frame clones only, not all of them. In the table there are approximately 150,000 clones, over 60% of which are singletons. The sequencing sample was made of PBMCs. These receptors originate from a male donor in good health and CMV-seronegative.

V gene TRBV27 combines with J gene TRBJ1-6; perhaps TRBD1 as D (6 bases). Trimming removed 2 bases from V and 7 bases from J, with 12 bases in between. This CDR3 region has 15 residues. Germline lookup yields CDR1 MNHEY and CDR2 SMNVEV (reference sequence). CDR3 in amino acids: CASSLGTRGNSPLHF. The DNA of the CDR3 is TGTGCCAGCAGTTTAGGTACCAGGGGAAATTCACCCCTCCACTTT.

The rearrangement joins TRBV5-1 to TRBJ1-1, with a possible D match to TRBD1 (6 bases). This CDR3 has 15 residues. The ends were cut back, 4 bases at V and 1 base at J, with 14 bases in the middle. Germline V gene sequence: CDR1 SGHRS, CDR2 YFSETQ. CDR3 sequence reads: CASSTQGWGNTEAFF. The CDR3, as DNA: TGCGCCAGCAGCACACAGGGATGGGGGAACACTGAAGCTTTCTTT.

This clone occurred a few times. The chain is built from TRBV6-4 and TRBJ2-2; TRBD1 matches 7 bases. The CDR3 length is 17 residues. CDR1 MRHNA and CDR2 SNTAGT come from the germline V gene. With V trimmed by 1 base and J by 0 bases, 5 bases remained unmatched. The CDR3 DNA is TGTGCCAGCAGTGACTGGGGGCAGGGGGCGAACACCGGGGAGCTGTTTTTT. Translation gives CASSDWGQGANTGELFF.

This clone was recorded a few times. The rearrangement joins TRBV6-4 to TRBJ2-3; weak D call: TRBD2 (6 bases). Germline V CDR1 and CDR2: MRHNA, SNTAGT. V shed 6 bases and J shed 3 bases, with 16 bases lying between them. This CDR3 contains 15 residues. The CDR3 sequence is CASSVSGEGTDTQYF. The CDR3 bases are TGTGCCAGCAGCGTTAGCGGTGAGGGGACAGATACGCAGTATTTT.

This clone appeared a few times. The chain recombines TRBV10-3 with TRBJ2-2; TRBD1 might be the D (7 bases). Germline values: CDR1 ENHRY, CDR2 SYGVKD. The CDR3 covers 15 residues. V was shortened by 6 bases and J by 2 bases, with 13 bases between the two germline ends. The CDR3, as DNA: TGTGCCATCAGGGAGGGACAGTCAAACACCGGGGAGCTGTTTTTT. Translating it yields CAIREGQSNTGELFF.